This T cell receptor (beta chain) was retrieved from a study of stem cell transplantation in POMP-related autoinflammatory disease. Study-level background: Hypothesis: faulty thymoproteasomes impair CD8+ T-cell selection, skewing TRB repertoires. CD8+ T cells were low and CD4+ cells naive-skewed before transplant.

Notes on this clone: Its specificity is not known.

Study outcomes and limitations: Across all analyzed T-cell subsets, patients with PRAID tended toward reduced diversity and increased clonality. Patients with PRAID showed a restricted number of unique TRB V-J gene pairings.

This CDR3 region has 12 residues. Germline trimming cut 3 bases from V and 15 bases from J; bases unmatched to any gene: 3. Assay: immunoSEQ multiplex PCR; the TCRdb copy retains only in-frame clones and omits some. The sample carries 68,000 or so clones, approximately 91% recorded once. The sequence was collected from a human patient with POMP-related autoinflammation and immune dysregulation (PRAID). Certain T cells may be donor cells from the graft. This chain connects TRBV12-3 or TRBV12-4 to TRBJ1-4, with 11 bases matching TRBD1. The sequences come from CD4+ T cells from PBMCs, collected after stem cell transplantation. The CDR3 DNA is TGTGCCAGCAGTTTGCCGGGACAGGGGGTGTTTTTT. It yields the protein CASSLPGQGVFF.